The 30 T cell receptor beta chains presented below share a single source sample, sequenced in a study of T cells in Graves' hyperthyroidism and ophthalmopathy (dated by TCRdb to the late 2010s). Libraries were made using multiplex PCR. Data came from an Illumina HiSeq 2000. Amplification of TCR beta CDR3 regions was carried out from RNA transcripts. A first-round RT-PCR of the TCR CDR3 used the HTBI primer set with the Qiagen OneStep RT-PCR kit. In TCRdb, the public reads were trimmed at Q25 with fastp and aligned with MiXCR, with productive beta chains retained. All rows with the same CDR3 protein become a single entry with the most common DNA and genes. The sample data list 370,000 or so distinct CDR3 sequences, and roughly 14% of these were observed just once. Less than 25% of the sample is in the top ten clones. Sequencing input: blood. These TCRs come from a young man with Graves' hyperthyroidism that later progressed to Graves' ophthalmopathy.

This clonotype has ten or more counts. The V gene is TRBV5-1, the J gene TRBJ1-2; no firm D call. The CDR3 sequence is 15 residues long. The V and J ends lost 2 bases and 0 bases respectively, with 11 bases between them. Per the germline V gene, CDR1 is SGHRS and CDR2 is YFSETQ. CDR3 DNA sequence: TGCGCCAGCAGCTTCGTTGGCAGTGCTAACTATGGCTACACCTTC. This gives the protein CASSFVGSANYGYTF.

This clonotype came up many times. V gene TRBV11-2 combines with J gene TRBJ2-2; D is possibly TRBD2 (6 bases). CDR3 length: 15 residues. V was cut by 2 bases and J by 3 bases, with 10 bases left in between. The V gene's germline CDR1 is SGHAT and CDR2 FQNNGV. Here the CDR3 DNA reads TGTGCCAGCAGCTTAAGGCGGGGCGACACCGGGGAGCTGTTTTTT. Translating gives CASSLRRGDTGELFF.

This clonotype appeared many times. This sequence joins TRBV3-1 and TRBJ2-7; no clear D. Germline CDR1 and CDR2: LGHDT and YNNKEL (reference sequence). V was shortened by 1 base and J by 1 base, with 2 bases between the two germline ends. The CDR3 runs 12 residues. The CDR3: CASSQVSYEQYF. As DNA, the CDR3 is TGTGCCAGCAGCCAAGTGTCCTACGAGCAGTACTTC.

In this sample, this clonotype turned up a few times. The chain combines TRBV20-1 with TRBJ2-3; TRBD2 agrees at 10 bases. Germline assignment: CDR1 DFQATT and CDR2 SNEGSKA (reference sequence). CDR3 length equals 16 residues. V shed 3 bases and J 4 bases; nucleotides not matched to a gene: 10. CDR3 DNA: TGCAGTGCTAGGGTCAAAGCGGGGGGGCTTTCAGATACGCAGTATTTT. Encoded protein: CSARVKAGGLSDTQYF.

For this clonotype: A much more abundant neighbour one base away suggests this may be a read error. The rearrangement joins TRBV28 to TRBJ2-7; 7 nucleotides match TRBD2. CDR3 length: 16 residues. V lost 2 bases, J lost 8 bases, and 15 bases stayed unmatched. The germline V gene encodes CDR1 MDHEN and CDR2 SYDVKM. The CDR3: CASSLIREGPPSKQYF. CDR3 sequence (DNA): TGTGCCAGCAGTTTAATTAGGGAGGGGCCGCCATCCAAGCAGTACTTC.

This clonotype was detected many times. V gene TRBV2 combines with J gene TRBJ1-1; maybe TRBD1 (6 bases). V gave up 10 bases and J gave up 4 bases, with 13 bases separating them. Germline V CDR1 and CDR2: SNHLY, FYNNEI. The CDR3 has 12 amino acids. CDR3 residues: CATRGVVTEAFF. CDR3 sequence (DNA): TGTGCCACGAGGGGGGTAGTCACTGAAGCTTTCTTT.

This sequence joins TRBV13 and TRBJ2-1; TRBD1 matches 12 bases. The CDR3 is 15 amino acids. The germline V gene encodes CDR1 PRHDT and CDR2 FYEKMQ (reference sequence). V shed 4 bases and J 7 bases; nucleotides not matched to a gene: 5. The CDR3 DNA is TGTGCCAGCAGCTCCCGGGACAGGGGGCCAAATGAGCAGTTCTTC. Translation gives CASSSRDRGPNEQFF.

The table lists this clonotype with many counts. The gene calls are TRBV2 and TRBJ1-1; D is unresolved. The germline gives CDR1 SNHLY, CDR2 FYNNEI. With 9 bases removed from V and 0 bases from J, the gap between germline ends came to 11 bases. There are 13 residues in the CDR3. As DNA, the CDR3 is TGTGCCAGTCGGACCCTTGTGAACACTGAAGCTTTCTTT. Residues: CASRTLVNTEAFF. Supplemented by reference TRBV2 and TRBJ1-1, the full variable domain reads EPEVTQTPSHQVTQMGQEVILRCVPISNHLYFYWYRQILGQKVEFLVSFYNNEISEKSEIFDDQFSVERPDGSNFTLKIRSTKLEDSAMYFCASRTLVNTEAFFGQGTRLTVV.

This clonotype was counted many times. V gene TRBV7-6 combines with J gene TRBJ2-7, with D perhaps being TRBD1 or TRBD2 (5 bases each). With 2 bases removed from V and 2 bases from J, the gap between germline ends came to 13 bases. The CDR3 is 15 residues long. The germline V gene has CDR1 SGHVS and CDR2 FNYEAQ. The CDR3 nucleotides are TGTGCCAGCAGCTTAAGGTCCGGGACGGCCTACGAGCAGTACTTC. Amino acids: CASSLRSGTAYEQYF.

This clonotype was seen many times. The gene calls are TRBV5-5 and TRBJ2-7; 9 positions match TRBD1. With V trimmed by 5 bases and J by 5 bases, 8 bases remained unmatched. The CDR3 is 14 amino acids. Germline CDR1 and CDR2: SGHKS and YYEKEE (reference sequence). The CDR3 DNA follows: TGTGCCAGCAGTTCCGGGACAGGGCATCACGAGCAGTACTTC. It is translated as CASSSGTGHHEQYF.

The sample holds many counts of this clonotype. This chain connects TRBV2 to TRBJ2-1, with 15 bases lining up with TRBD2. V was pared by 7 bases and J by 6 bases, with 7 bases of the junction left unmatched. CDR3 length equals 16 residues. CDR1 is SNHLY, CDR2 FYNNEI, per germline. CDR3 bases: TGTGCCAGCATCCTAGAGGGACTAGCGGGGGGCAATGAGCAGTTCTTC. As protein: CASILEGLAGGNEQFF.

This clonotype was observed a few times. The rearrangement links TRBV20-1 to TRBJ2-7, with TRBD2 identical over 9 bases. Unmatched junction bases numbered 4, after V lost 3 bases and J lost 1 base. CDR3 size: 14 residues. CDR1 is DFQATT, CDR2 SNEGSKA, per germline (reference sequence). The CDR3 protein is CSARRGGASYEQYF. The CDR3 nucleotides are TGCAGTGCTAGGCGGGGGGGCGCATCCTACGAGCAGTACTTC.

This clonotype has a handful of counts. V usage is TRBV4-1 and J usage is TRBJ2-5, with unresolved D. CDR3 length: 13 amino acids. The V and J ends lost 3 bases and 5 bases respectively, with 10 bases between them. CDR1 and CDR2 from the germline V gene are MGHRA and YSYEKL. The CDR3 spells CASSHIPGETQYF. The CDR3 DNA sequence: TGCGCCAGCAGCCATATACCTGGGGAGACCCAGTACTTC.

Ten or more counts support this clonotype. This CDR3 is CASSLRHFYEQYF. The CDR3 nucleotides are TGTGCCAGCAGCTTAAGACATTTCTACGAGCAGTACTTC. The chain carries TRBV7-9 and TRBJ2-7; D is uncertain. The V gene lost 2 bases and the J gene lost 3 bases, with 8 bases spanning the gap. The V gene's germline CDR1 is SEHNR and CDR2 FQNEAQ (reference sequence). The CDR3 has 13 residues.

This clonotype occurred many times. V gene TRBV6-1 combines with J gene TRBJ2-1, with unresolved D. The CDR3 extends over 13 amino acids. Per germline, CDR1 MNHNS and CDR2 SASEGT. Trimming took off 5 bases at V and 5 bases at J, with 10 bases between the two ends. The CDR3 DNA is TGTGCCAGCAGTTACACACGACACAATGAGCAGTTCTTC. This gives the protein CASSYTRHNEQFF.

This chain links TRBV20-1 with TRBJ2-3; D uncertain. The CDR3 is made up of 15 amino acids. The V end was cut by 5 bases, the J end by 0 bases, with 15 bases between. Germline V CDR1 and CDR2: DFQATT, SNEGSKA (reference sequence). The CDR3 protein is CSAPPARLSTDTQYF. The CDR3 DNA reads TGCAGTGCTCCCCCCGCTCGCCTAAGCACAGATACGCAGTATTTT.

This clonotype has at least ten counts. This chain connects TRBV5-5 to TRBJ2-7; D unclear. Trimming took 2 bases from V and 5 from J, leaving 17 bases between them. Germline loops: CDR1 SGHKS, CDR2 YYEKEE (reference sequence). The CDR3 runs 15 residues. Here the CDR3 DNA reads TGTGCCAGCAGCTTCCGAAGTAGCTATTCCGACGAGCAGTACTTC. Translation: CASSFRSSYSDEQYF.

Ten or more counts support this clonotype. The genes are TRBV7-2 and TRBJ1-1; a possible D gene is TRBD1 (6 bases). The CDR3 length is 15 residues. Trimming left V 3 bases short and J 2 bases short, with 13 bases between. Germline CDR1 reads SGHTA; CDR2 reads FQGNSA. The CDR3 sequence is CASSFLGGVNTEAFF. CDR3 coding DNA: TGTGCCAGCAGCTTCCTAGGGGGGGTAAACACTGAAGCTTTCTTT.

This chain connects TRBV30 to TRBJ2-7; D gene ambiguous. Looked up from germline, CDR1 is GTSNPN and CDR2 is SVGIG (reference sequence). The CDR3 sequence is 13 residues long. The V gene lost 4 bases and the J gene lost 3 bases, with 13 bases spanning the gap. CDR3 in amino acids: CAWNRAAVYEQYF. In nucleotides, the CDR3 is TGTGCCTGGAATAGGGCCGCGGTCTACGAGCAGTACTTC. Full variable domain (remainder filled in from reference TRBV30 and TRBJ2-7): SQTIHQWPATLVQPVGSPLSLECTVEGTSNPNLYWYRQAAGRGLQLLFYSVGIGQISSEVPQNLSASRPQDRQFILSSKKLLLSDSGFYLCAWNRAAVYEQYFGPGTRLTVT.

This clonotype was seen a handful of times. The chain links TRBV6-1 to TRBJ1-2; D ambiguous. Trimming cost V 6 bases and J 7 bases, with 9 bases left between them. This CDR3 is 11 amino acids long. Germline assignment: CDR1 MNHNS and CDR2 SASEGT. CDR3 in amino acids: CASSPTSGYTF. CDR3 nucleotides: TGTGCCAGCAGCCCGACATCTGGCTACACCTTC.

V is TRBV6-2 or TRBV6-3 and J is TRBJ2-5, with TRBD2 matching over 11 bases. This CDR3 spans 15 amino acids. With 10 bases clipped from V and 4 bases from J, the junction kept 11 bases outside the gene matches. Germline CDR1 reads MNHEY; CDR2 reads SVGEGT. Here the CDR3 reads CATRSSGGAGETQYF. Written as DNA, the CDR3 is TGTGCCACCAGGAGTAGCGGGGGGGCCGGAGAGACCCAGTACTTC.

DNA for the CDR3: TGTGCCAGCAGTGGGGGGTCAAGGGGGCCTACCGGGGAGCTGTTTTTT. Protein sequence: CASSGGSRGPTGELFF. This rearrangement joins TRBV2 to TRBJ2-2; 7 bases are shared with TRBD1. Trimming removed 4 bases from V and 5 bases from J; junction bases left unmatched: 10. Germline V CDR1 and CDR2: SNHLY, FYNNEI. The CDR3 length is 16 residues.

This clonotype was found a few times. This rearrangement joins TRBV30 to TRBJ2-2; 13 nucleotides line up with TRBD2. CDR1 GTSNPN and CDR2 SVGIG come from the germline V gene (reference sequence). This CDR3 region has 17 residues. J was trimmed by 5 bases and V by 4 bases; bases with no gene match: 10. CDR3 sequence: CAWTQGLAGEVTGELFF. The DNA for the CDR3 is TGTGCCTGGACCCAAGGACTAGCGGGGGAGGTAACCGGGGAGCTGTTTTTT.

The chain combines TRBV4-1 with TRBJ2-7; D remains ambiguous. Germline assignment: CDR1 MGHRA and CDR2 YSYEKL. The CDR3 totals 14 residues. V gave up 0 bases and J gave up 4 bases, with 10 bases separating them. CDR3 region: CASSQEGRLYEQYF. The CDR3 DNA follows: TGCGCCAGCAGCCAAGAAGGACGGTTATACGAGCAGTACTTC.

The chain employs TRBV7-9 and TRBJ1-6; D not certain. CDR1 and CDR2 from the germline V gene are SEHNR and FQNEAQ (reference sequence). V was trimmed by 5 bases and J by 10 bases, leaving 12 bases between them. The CDR3 covers 13 residues. Written as DNA, the CDR3 is TGTGCCAGCAGCCCGAGATCGGGGTCACCCCTCCACTTT. This sequence encodes CASSPRSGSPLHF. Combining the CDR3 with reference TRBV7-9 and TRBJ1-6 gives the whole variable domain DTGVSQNPRHKITKRGQNVTFRCDPISEHNRLYWYRQTLGQGPEFLTYFQNEAQLEKSRLLSDRFSAERPKGSFSTLEIQRTEQGDSAMYLCASSPRSGSPLHFGNGTRLTVT.

In its sample, this clonotype was seen a few times. V gene TRBV29-1 combines with J gene TRBJ2-1; D is possibly TRBD1 or TRBD2 (5 bases each). Germline values: CDR1 SQVTM, CDR2 ANQGSEA. The CDR3 is made up of 14 amino acids. Trimming left V 8 bases short and J 2 bases short, with 16 bases between. The CDR3, as DNA: TGCAGCTCCGAGGGGTCCCAGACCTACAATGAGCAGTTCTTC. As protein: CSSEGSQTYNEQFF.

This clonotype came up many times. The chain has TRBV12-3 or TRBV12-4 and TRBJ2-2, with D hard to call. The CDR3 has 13 amino acids. Trimming shortened V by 6 bases and J by 3 bases, and 8 bases separated the two germline ends. CDR3 protein: CASRDRDTGELFF. For the CDR3, the DNA is TGTGCCAGCAGGGACCGGGACACCGGGGAGCTGTTTTTT.

This clonotype was counted ten times or more. V usage is TRBV30 and J usage is TRBJ1-2; D uncertain. V gave up 5 bases and J gave up 6 bases, with 10 bases separating them. Germline CDR1 reads GTSNPN; CDR2 reads SVGIG (reference sequence). This CDR3 has 11 residues. CDR3 coding DNA: TGTGCCTGGGGACTGACGAATGGCTACACCTTC. Protein product: CAWGLTNGYTF.

This clonotype was found many times. The chain has TRBV7-9 and TRBJ2-7, with D unclear. CDR1 is SEHNR, CDR2 FQNEAQ, per germline (reference sequence). V was shortened by 1 base and J by 0 bases, with 19 bases between the two germline ends. CDR3 length: 18 amino acids. Here the CDR3 reads CASSLDGFRTRSSYEQYF. As DNA, the CDR3 is TGTGCCAGCAGCTTAGATGGTTTCAGGACGAGGAGCTCCTACGAGCAGTACTTC.

The chain uses TRBV3-1 and TRBJ2-3, with 10 bases that match TRBD2. CDR3 size: 18 residues. V was clipped by 0 bases and J by 5 bases; unmatched bases: 11. Germline CDR1 LGHDT, CDR2 YNNKEL (reference sequence). This CDR3 reads CASSQDLGTSEIQDTQYF. CDR3 sequence (DNA): TGTGCCAGCAGCCAAGATCTTGGGACTAGCGAGATCCAAGATACGCAGTATTTT.